This T cell receptor (beta chain) emerged from a study of graft-versus-host responses after intestinal transplantation. On the study more broadly: Anti-thymocyte globulin induction preceded 2 to 4 years of tacrolimus and steroid maintenance in all recipients.

TCRdb's copy holds only in-frame clones and misses some; the assay was immunoSEQ multiplex PCR. This repertoire shows about 130,000 clones, around nine tenths found once; its top ten account for around 0.15%. Worth noting for this clone: What it binds is not known.

Broader study findings: Allografts of one patient group, those with graft-donor T cell macrochimerism, had high graft-versus-host to host-versus-graft clonal ratios. Maximum circulating GvH clone levels tracked with early post-transplant HvG decreases.

CDR3 length: 13 amino acids. V was trimmed by 3 bases and J by 6 bases, leaving 11 bases between them. Germline CDR1 is LNHDA and CDR2 is SQIVND (reference sequence). The sample was unstimulated CD4+ T cells sorted from spleen or lymph node cells, taken before intestinal transplant. The source of this sequence is a human donor who received an intestinal transplant. The chain links TRBV19 to TRBJ1-2; no firm D call. The CDR3 sequence: CASSINRDHGYTF. The CDR3 bases are TGTGCCAGTAGTATCAACCGGGATCATGGCTACACCTTC.